One sample yielded the 17 T cell receptor beta chains listed below, sequenced in a study of blood T cell repertoires in COVID-19. Using immunoSEQ multiplex PCR, the repertoire was profiled, and TCRdb retains in-frame clones only, with some absent. This repertoire shows around 210,000 clones, approximately 84% found once; its top ten account for approximately 8%. Sequencing was performed on peripheral blood. The receptors derive from an elderly woman with COVID-19, enrolled during active disease.

The genes are TRBV29-1 and TRBJ1-1; weak D call: TRBD1 (5 bases). CDR1 SQVTM and CDR2 ANQGSEA come from the germline V gene. Trimming shortened V by 7 bases and J by 5 bases, and 20 bases separated the two germline ends. CDR3 length: 14 residues. As DNA, the CDR3 is TGCAGCGCCCTACGCGACCGGGGGTATACTGAAGCTTTCTTT. Translated: CSALRDRGYTEAFF.

The DNA of the CDR3 is TGTGCCAGCAGTGACGGGGGGCGGTACGAGCAGTACTTC. Residues: CASSDGGRYEQYF. The genes are TRBV25-1 and TRBJ2-7, with D possibly TRBD2 on 7 matching bases. The V and J ends lost 3 bases and 4 bases respectively, with 10 bases between them. The CDR3 has 13 residues. Germline values: CDR1 MGHDK, CDR2 SYGVNS.

This clone was detected once. The rearrangement joins TRBV28 to TRBJ1-5; tentatively, D is TRBD1 (6 bases). CDR1 is MDHEN and CDR2 is SYDVKM in the germline V gene. Trimming removed 1 base from V and 1 base from J, with 14 bases in between. The CDR3 consists of 17 residues. The CDR3 protein is CASSLLGAGLSNQPQHF. The CDR3 DNA reads TGTGCCAGCAGTTTATTGGGGGCCGGATTAAGCAATCAGCCCCAGCATTTT.

The V call is TRBV28, the J call TRBJ2-1; TRBD1 aligns across 8 bases. The CDR3 runs 14 residues. CDR1 and CDR2 (germline): MDHEN, SYDVKM. Trimming at V came to 6 bases and at J to 10 bases, leaving 11 bases not matched to a gene. The CDR3: CASRLGQAEGEQFF. The CDR3 DNA follows: TGTGCCAGCAGATTGGGACAGGCCGAGGGGGAGCAGTTCTTC.

V gene TRBV6-5 combines with J gene TRBJ1-1; D is ambiguous. Germline V CDR1 and CDR2: MNHEY, SVGAGI. This CDR3 is built from 16 residues. V was pared by 0 bases and J by 4 bases, with 15 bases between. CDR3 amino acids: CASSYSGGWRITEAFF. As DNA, the CDR3 is TGTGCCAGCAGTTACTCGGGAGGTTGGCGGATCACTGAAGCTTTCTTT.

This clone was recorded only once. The V and J genes are TRBV11-2 and TRBJ2-3, with TRBD2 matching over 7 bases. Germline CDR1 and CDR2: SGHAT and FQNNGV. The CDR3 has 16 residues. The V gene end was trimmed by 1 base and the J gene end by 4 bases; junction bases not matched to a gene: 8. In nucleotides, the CDR3 is TGTGCCAGCAGCTTAGTCCTGTCGGGAGGCGCAGATACGCAGTATTTT. Protein sequence: CASSLVLSGGADTQYF. The complete variable domain, with remaining parts taken from reference TRBV11-2 and TRBJ2-3, reads EAGVAQSPRYKIIEKRQSVAFWCNPISGHATLYWYQQILGQGPKLLIQFQNNGVVDDSQLPKDRFSAERLKGVDSTLKIQPAKLEDSAVYLCASSLVLSGGADTQYFGPGTRLTVL.

This chain connects TRBV28 to TRBJ2-7; D ambiguous. Between the trimmed V and J ends, which lost 2 bases and 2 bases, there was a span of 13 bases. The CDR3 is 15 residues long. Germline V lookup: CDR1 MDHEN, CDR2 SYDVKM. The CDR3 DNA reads as TGTGCCAGCAGTTTACTGGCCGATGATACCTACGAGCAGTACTTC. Residues: CASSLLADDTYEQYF.

The CDR3 region has the DNA TGTGCCAGCAGTTTGGGGGGAGGACAGGGTGGTGCCGGGGAGCTGTTTTTT. It codes for CASSLGGGQGGAGELFF. This rearrangement joins TRBV27 to TRBJ2-2; 8 bases are shared with TRBD1. CDR1 is MNHEY, CDR2 SMNVEV, per germline (reference sequence). Trimming removed 3 bases from V and 6 bases from J; junction bases left unmatched: 12. The CDR3 covers 17 residues.

The rearrangement links TRBV7-3 to TRBJ1-2; TRBD1 is a possible D gene (5 bases). The CDR3 is 14 amino acids. Germline CDR1 reads SGHTA; CDR2 reads FQGTGA. V was shortened by 5 bases and J by 8 bases, with 18 bases between the two germline ends. CDR3 bases: TGTGCCAGCAGCCCGTCGGACACCTTAGGAGGCTACACCTTC. Its protein is CASSPSDTLGGYTF.

The rearrangement links TRBV6-1 to TRBJ2-1; 8 bases fit TRBD2. The CDR3 runs 16 residues. V shed 6 bases, J shed 4 bases, and the junction held 11 bases outside the gene matches. Germline V CDR1 and CDR2: MNHNS, SASEGT. CDR3 nucleotides: TGTGCCAGCAGCGAACTGAGCGGGAGTAAATACAATGAGCAGTTCTTC. It translates to CASSELSGSKYNEQFF.

This clone has just one count. The CDR3 sequence is CASSAPGAPRNTIYF. The CDR3 coding sequence is TGTGCCAGCAGCGCTCCAGGGGCGCCTAGAAACACCATATATTTT. The genes are TRBV9 and TRBJ1-3, with D possibly being TRBD1 (6 bases). The germline V and J ends were trimmed by 3 bases and 5 bases, with 15 bases remaining between them. Germline CDR1 reads SGDLS; CDR2 reads YYNGEE. There are 15 residues in the CDR3.

The chain employs TRBV29-1 and TRBJ2-5; tentative D call: TRBD1 (5 bases). The CDR3 has 13 residues. Germline V gene sequence: CDR1 SQVTM, CDR2 ANQGSEA. Trimming took off 6 bases at V and 9 bases at J, with 20 bases between the two ends. CDR3 in amino acids: CSVGLAVEGPQYF. Here the CDR3 DNA reads TGCAGCGTGGGGCTGGCCGTAGAAGGTCCCCAGTACTTC.

This clone was detected only once. This chain joins TRBV25-1 and TRBJ1-4; 8 nucleotides match TRBD1. Germline CDR1 is MGHDK and CDR2 is SYGVNS. The CDR3 loop spans 15 amino acids. With V trimmed by 1 base and J by 7 bases, 5 bases remained unmatched. The CDR3 DNA is TGTGCCAGCAGTGAATGGACAGGGAGGTCTGAAAAACTGTTTTTT. It codes for CASSEWTGRSEKLFF.

The chain couples TRBV5-1 to TRBJ2-7, with 7 bases fitting TRBD1. Germline V CDR1 and CDR2: SGHRS, YFSETQ. The ends lost 0 bases at V and 1 base at J; junction bases unmatched: 4. The CDR3 has 15 amino acids. The CDR3 DNA follows: TGCGCCAGCAGCTTGGTTGGGACAGATTCCTACGAGCAGTACTTC. This translates into CASSLVGTDSYEQYF.

The J gene is TRBJ1-3, the V gene TRBV7-9, with D perhaps matching TRBD1 (5 bases). Germline loops: CDR1 SEHNR, CDR2 FQNEAQ (reference sequence). V was pared by 5 bases and J by 7 bases, with 15 bases between. The CDR3 covers 14 residues. The CDR3 coding sequence is TGTGCCAGCAGCCCCCCAGGCCCAGGGAACACCATATATTTT. This sequence encodes CASSPPGPGNTIYF.

The V and J genes are TRBV12-3 or TRBV12-4 and TRBJ2-5; no reliable D call. Trimming shortened V by 3 bases and J by 2 bases, and 7 bases separated the two germline ends. The CDR3 consists of 13 residues. CDR3 coding DNA: TGTGCCAGCAGTTTCCAGGTTCAAGAGACCCAGTACTTC. Protein sequence: CASSFQVQETQYF.

V is TRBV5-4 and J is TRBJ2-5, with 9 bases lining up with TRBD2. The trim removed 3 bases at V and 4 bases at J, leaving 13 bases unmatched. The germline V gene encodes CDR1 SGHNT and CDR2 YYREEE (reference sequence). There are 17 residues in the CDR3. The CDR3 loop reads CASSSGTSRNFRETQYF. The CDR3 nucleotides read TGTGCCAGCAGCTCGGGGACTAGCCGGAATTTCCGAGAGACCCAGTACTTC.